The 24 T cell receptor beta chains below were found in one sample sequenced in a study of T cell repertoires in cytomegalovirus infection. TCRdb reprocessed the reads with MiXCR, giving one entry per CDR3 protein. The table lists approximately 500,000 distinct CDR3 sequences, 26% of them singletons. The sample taken for sequencing was PBMCs. The receptors here all came from a human donor in good health (CMV status not recorded). Some clones in this sample may be carry-over from other donors' samples.

This sequence joins TRBV14 and TRBJ1-5, with TRBD1 matching 9 bases. Trimming cost V 0 bases and J 5 bases; bases outside gene matches: 11. Germline V lookup: CDR1 SGHDN, CDR2 FVKESK. The CDR3 loop spans 18 amino acids. DNA of the CDR3: TGTGCCAGCAGCCAAGATAGGAGGGGGACAGGGCGCTATCAGCCCCAGCATTTT. Translated: CASSQDRRGTGRYQPQHF.

This clonotype was counted ten times or more. V and J are TRBV7-6 and TRBJ2-1; 8 bases line up with TRBD2. CDR3 length: 16 residues. Looked up from germline, CDR1 is SGHVS and CDR2 is FNYEAQ. The V gene end was trimmed by 2 bases and the J gene end by 3 bases; junction bases not matched to a gene: 6. The CDR3 DNA sequence: TGTGCCAGCAGCTTATTCACGGGAGGGCACTACAATGAGCAGTTCTTC. Translating gives CASSLFTGGHYNEQFF.

V gene TRBV2 combines with J gene TRBJ2-2, with 8 bases matching TRBD2. The CDR3 runs 17 residues. Germline V gives CDR1 SNHLY, CDR2 FYNNEI. V lost 6 bases and J lost 1; bases outside the gene matches: 10. The CDR3 is CASRGPGSGRNTGELFF. The CDR3, as DNA: TGTGCCAGCAGAGGGCCGGGAAGCGGGAGGAACACCGGGGAGCTGTTTTTT.

This clonotype has more than one count but fewer than ten. V and J are TRBV3-1 and TRBJ1-6, with a weak D call TRBD1 (6 bases). The V and J ends lost 0 bases and 9 bases respectively, with 9 bases between them. The CDR3 loop spans 14 amino acids. Germline lookup yields CDR1 LGHDT and CDR2 YNNKEL (reference sequence). CDR3 residues: CASSQEQGGSPLHF. The CDR3 DNA follows: TGTGCCAGCAGCCAAGAACAGGGTGGTTCACCCCTCCACTTT.

This clonotype occurred a few times. This rearrangement joins TRBV6-1 to TRBJ2-1, with 8 bases matching TRBD2. Germline lookup yields CDR1 MNHNS and CDR2 SASEGT. The length of the CDR3 is 15 residues. The V segment lost 5 bases and the J segment 6 bases; nucleotides outside the gene matches: 9. CDR3 protein: CASSRLAGLINEQFF. In nucleotides, the CDR3 is TGTGCCAGCAGTCGTCTAGCGGGCCTAATCAATGAGCAGTTCTTC.

This clonotype has a handful of counts. The V gene is TRBV15, the J gene TRBJ2-5, with 9 bases matching TRBD2. Per the germline V gene, CDR1 is LNHNV and CDR2 is YYDKDF (reference sequence). V shed 3 bases and J 0 bases; nucleotides not matched to a gene: 8. The CDR3 has 17 residues. CDR3 amino acids: CATSSQLAGAYQETQYF. The CDR3 DNA is TGTGCCACCAGCAGCCAACTAGCGGGCGCGTACCAAGAGACCCAGTACTTC.

This clonotype showed up many times. The chain carries TRBV7-2 and TRBJ2-5; D is uncertain. The ends were cut back, 0 bases at V and 5 bases at J, with 10 bases in the middle. The CDR3 totals 14 residues. The germline gives CDR1 SGHTA, CDR2 FQGNSA. DNA for the CDR3: TGTGCCAGCAGCTTAGCGAATTGGGCGGAGACCCAGTACTTC. Its protein is CASSLANWAETQYF.

This chain joins TRBV30 and TRBJ2-1, with 11 positions matching TRBD2. V shed 7 bases, J shed 4 bases, and the junction held 3 bases outside the gene matches. The CDR3 spans 13 residues. CDR1 and CDR2 (germline): GTSNPN, SVGIG (reference sequence). CDR3: CAFSGRVYNEQFF. The DNA of the CDR3 is TGTGCCTTTAGCGGGAGGGTTTACAATGAGCAGTTCTTC.

This clonotype occurred a few times. The chain joins TRBV20-1 to TRBJ1-1, with 7 bases that match TRBD1. The trim removed 0 bases at V and 10 bases at J, leaving 11 bases unmatched. The CDR3 extends over 14 amino acids. Germline V lookup: CDR1 DFQATT, CDR2 SNEGSKA (reference sequence). CDR3 sequence reads: CSARDATGQFLAFF. In DNA, the CDR3 is TGCAGTGCTAGAGATGCCACGGGACAGTTTTTAGCTTTCTTT.

This clonotype was picked up a small number of times. The rearrangement joins TRBV11-2 to TRBJ2-5; 8 nucleotides align to TRBD2. The germline V gene has CDR1 SGHAT and CDR2 FQNNGV. Trimming took 2 bases from V and 5 from J; bases not matched to a gene: 7. The CDR3 has 15 residues. The CDR3 sequence: CASSLSTSAWETQYF. As DNA, the CDR3 is TGTGCCAGCAGCTTATCGACTAGCGCGTGGGAGACCCAGTACTTC. Full variable domain (remainder filled in from reference TRBV11-2 and TRBJ2-5): EAGVAQSPRYKIIEKRQSVAFWCNPISGHATLYWYQQILGQGPKLLIQFQNNGVVDDSQLPKDRFSAERLKGVDSTLKIQPAKLEDSAVYLCASSLSTSAWETQYFGPGTRLLVL.

This sequence joins TRBV19 and TRBJ1-3; weak D call: TRBD1 (5 bases). The length of the CDR3 is 15 residues. Germline V gene data show CDR1 as LNHDA and CDR2 as SQIVND (reference sequence). Trimming stripped 6 bases from V and 0 bases from J, with 12 bases between. The CDR3: CASRNQGYSGNTIYF. CDR3 bases: TGTGCCAGTAGAAACCAGGGTTACTCTGGAAACACCATATATTTT.

There are many counts of this clonotype. The gene calls are TRBV7-6 and TRBJ2-5; 12 bases line up with TRBD2. The germline gives CDR1 SGHVS, CDR2 FNYEAQ. J gave up 2 bases and V 4 bases, and 5 bases lay outside the gene matches. This CDR3 contains 16 residues. This chain's CDR3 is CASSSGGLAGQETQYF. The CDR3 nucleotides read TGTGCCAGCAGCTCGGGGGGACTAGCGGGTCAAGAGACCCAGTACTTC.

In its sample, this clonotype was seen a few times. The gene calls are TRBV6-1 and TRBJ1-1; D gene uncertain. The CDR3 covers 13 residues. Germline V lookup: CDR1 MNHNS, CDR2 SASEGT. The germline V and J ends were trimmed by 8 bases and 1 base, with 11 bases remaining between them. The CDR3 nucleotides are TGTGCCAGCTGGGTGGGTGGGAACACTGAAGCTTTCTTT. Protein sequence: CASWVGGNTEAFF.

The table lists this clonotype with a few counts. The genes are TRBV11-3 and TRBJ2-3; D gene unclear. Germline CDR1 and CDR2: SGHNT and YENEEA. V was clipped by 1 base and J by 10 bases, with 15 bases between them. The CDR3 covers 14 residues. The CDR3 protein is CASSLVPDPSPQYF. DNA of the CDR3: TGTGCCAGCAGCTTAGTCCCCGACCCCAGCCCGCAGTATTTT. Using reference TRBV11-3 and TRBJ2-3 for the parts outside the CDR3, the full variable domain is EAGVVQSPRYKIIEKKQPVAFWCNPISGHNTLYWYLQNLGQGPELLIRYENEEAVDDSQLPKDRFSAERLKGVDSTLKIQPAELGDSAVYLCASSLVPDPSPQYFGPGTRLTVL.

The chain recombines TRBV19 with TRBJ2-1; 9 bases map to TRBD2. V was pared by 6 bases and J by 3 bases, with 6 bases of the junction left unmatched. Germline loops: CDR1 LNHDA, CDR2 SQIVND (reference sequence). The length of the CDR3 is 15 residues. CDR3 bases: TGTGCCAGTAGCTTAGCGGGAGTAGTCTACAATGAGCAGTTCTTC. This encodes CASSLAGVVYNEQFF.

The V and J genes are TRBV29-1 and TRBJ2-7; TRBD2 matches 10 bases. Germline-derived CDR1 and CDR2 are SQVTM and ANQGSEA. This CDR3 is 13 amino acids long. V was pared by 6 bases and J by 6 bases, with 8 bases of the junction left unmatched. The CDR3 nucleotides are TGCAGCGTCTTTAGCGGGAGGAGGGTCGAGCAGTACTTC. This encodes CSVFSGRRVEQYF.

This clonotype was detected many times. The rearrangement uses TRBV7-6 and TRBJ2-1, with D perhaps TRBD2 (5 bases). The germline V gene has CDR1 SGHVS and CDR2 FNYEAQ. V was pared by 2 bases and J by 8 bases, with 16 bases between. This CDR3 has 15 residues. The DNA of the CDR3 is TGTGCCAGCAGCTTACAGTCCCAAGCGGAGGATGAGCAGTTCTTC. It specifies CASSLQSQAEDEQFF.

This clonotype has more than one count but fewer than ten. The chain couples TRBV29-1 to TRBJ1-1; D is undetermined. With 6 bases removed from V and 1 base from J, the gap between germline ends came to 21 bases. The CDR3 extends over 16 amino acids. Germline CDR1 and CDR2: SQVTM and ANQGSEA. The CDR3 bases are TGCAGCGTCGCCCGGGGTGAGGGCAGACAGAACACTGAAGCTTTCTTT. Its translation: CSVARGEGRQNTEAFF.

A few counts support this clonotype. The rearrangement uses TRBV28 and TRBJ2-1; D is uncertain. CDR1 is MDHEN and CDR2 is SYDVKM in the germline V gene. Trimming stripped 6 bases from V and 7 bases from J, with 16 bases between. The CDR3 is made up of 14 amino acids. CDR3 region: CASSPFYSRNEQFF. The CDR3 nucleotides are TGTGCCAGCAGCCCTTTTTATAGCCGAAATGAGCAGTTCTTC.

On this clonotype itself: Just one base apart from a much larger clone, this may be a read error. The J gene is TRBJ2-3, the V gene TRBV7-2; no clear D gene. This CDR3 region has 16 residues. V lost 7 bases and J lost 0, with 17 bases in between. CDR1 is SGHTA, CDR2 FQGNSA, per germline. As DNA, the CDR3 is TGTGCCAGCAACTTCCCGAAGCGTACTAGCACAGATACGCAGTATTTT. Residues: CASNFPKRTSTDTQYF.

There are a few counts of this clonotype. This chain joins TRBV7-9 and TRBJ1-1; the D is unclear. Trimming left V 5 bases short and J 2 bases short, with 12 bases between. CDR1 SEHNR and CDR2 FQNEAQ come from the germline V gene (reference sequence). The CDR3 is 14 amino acids. DNA for the CDR3: TGTGCCAGCAGCCCCCCGCGGGTAAACACTGAAGCTTTCTTT. This encodes CASSPPRVNTEAFF.

The rearrangement uses TRBV12-3 or TRBV12-4 and TRBJ2-1; D perhaps matches TRBD2 (5 bases). This CDR3 contains 17 residues. Trimming took 2 bases from V and 0 from J, leaving 14 bases between them. The CDR3 loop is CASSLRRTASSYNEQFF. CDR3 nucleotide sequence: TGTGCCAGCAGTTTAAGGAGGACTGCGAGCTCCTACAATGAGCAGTTCTTC.

The J gene is TRBJ2-3, the V gene TRBV14, with 8 bases identical to TRBD2. Germline V gene lookup returns CDR1 SGHDN and CDR2 FVKESK. The CDR3 is made up of 18 amino acids. V gave up 0 bases and J gave up 0 bases; unmatched junction bases: 8. The CDR3 DNA is TGTGCCAGCAGCCAAGAGCTACTAGCGGAGGTTAGCACAGATACGCAGTATTTT. Residues: CASSQELLAEVSTDTQYF. Filled out from reference TRBV14 and TRBJ2-3, the complete variable domain reads EAGVTQFPSHSVIEKGQTVTLRCDPISGHDNLYWYRRVMGKEIKFLLHFVKESKQDESGMPNNRFLAERTGGTYSTLKVQPAELEDSGVYFCASSQELLAEVSTDTQYFGPGTRLTVL.

This clonotype has ten or more counts. V is TRBV7-2 and J is TRBJ2-5, with TRBD1 matching over 9 bases. V was pared by 4 bases and J by 4 bases, with 10 bases of the junction left unmatched. There are 16 residues in the CDR3. Per the germline V gene, CDR1 is SGHTA and CDR2 is FQGNSA. The CDR3 is CASSSYSGTGIETQYF. The CDR3 DNA is TGTGCCAGCAGCTCGTATTCCGGGACAGGGATAGAGACCCAGTACTTC.